The sequence of this T cell receptor beta chain was determined in a study of cytomegalovirus exposure and HLA in healthy donors (dated by TCRdb to 2016 to 2017). Notes on the research overall: An earlier analysis of 587 of the donors reported about 260 Gb of sequence data and some 110 million unique TCR beta sequences obtained from about 170 million T cells. An early release that covered roughly 600 HLA-typed donors contained approximately 320 gigabases of sequencing data and tens of millions of unique TCR sequences. Of the approximately 400 genotyped donors, around 81% fell in the genetic ancestry cluster associated with self-reported Caucasian donors. The study was designed to test whether signatures of past pathogen exposure could be identified by cataloging public T cell receptors. Using immunosequencing, the study profiled T cell repertoires from around 670 subjects and related those repertoires to cytomegalovirus serostatus. Besides the first cohort of approximately 710 subjects, a separate validation cohort made up of some 110 different subjects was used. To predict cytomegalovirus infection status, the study combined high-throughput TCR immunosequencing, statistical association of individual TCRs with disease status, and machine learning. A later analysis re-analyzed previously published TCR beta repertoires from roughly 630 donors and added high-resolution HLA genotyping to study TCR occurrence patterns. The later analysis used no new phenotypic data to find candidate immune exposures, relying instead on TCR beta sequences and their occurrence across donors. To decide whether each TCR beta V gene segment behaved as functional or pseudogenic, an earlier analysis of some 600 of the donors relied on high-throughput TCR beta sequencing. Alongside the repertoire data, information on donor age, sex, ethnicity and CMV serostatus was compiled. A later genetic analysis took genome-wide SNP genotypes for 398 of the 666 donors and used that subset as a discovery cohort. Every repertoire in the discovery cohort had been generated on one and the same sequencing platform. HLA typing included class I and class II loci at four-digit resolution. Typing coverage varied by locus: roughly 629-630 donors for A, B, C, DRB1 and DQB1; roughly 510 for DQA1; more than 600 for DPA1; around 490 for DPB1. Roughly five DR-DQ haplotypes were handled as single units for association and clustering because linkage in the cohort was strong. Across around 400 genotyped donors of the cohort, an average of roughly 200,000 unique TCR beta nucleotide sequences per donor were sequenced, and roughly 17% of those sequences were non-productive. General findings and caveats noted by the study authors: In the study, approximately 160 TCR beta chains were listed as associated with cytomegalovirus. A later genetic analysis associated a missense DCLRE1C variant with V-gene and J-gene trimming of TCR beta chains, and an independent cohort replicated the association. The authors suggested that the approach could potentially be extended to other disease states and immunological phenotypes. While some public TCRs were present in many individuals, most TCR sequences turned up only very rarely across donors. The cohort was sequenced for TCR beta chains only, and without alpha or paired-chain data the features that could be detected were limited. For the cohort, immune exposure information was limited to CMV serostatus. A cluster of highly shared sequence variants was judged likely to be a technical artifact of the sequencing pipeline. Because HLA typing was missing for some donors at each locus, association tests included only the typed subset. According to a later genetic analysis, donors in an Asian-associated ancestry cluster had fewer N-insertions in productive TCRs than the roughly 660-donor mean. When HLA alleles, especially DR and DQ, strongly co-occurred, attributing TCR associations to individual alleles was difficult. Several of the top co-occurrence clusters appeared to be linked to parvovirus B19, influenza, CMV and Epstein-Barr virus, according to a later analysis. A later analysis found that most CMV-associated TCR beta chains appeared HLA-restricted, with HLA associations seemingly driven largely by CMV exposure. Because the 87-base-pair reads could not distinguish some IMGT-functional V segments, including TRBV6-2 and TRBV6-3, those segments were excluded. The classifier was reported to diagnose cytomegalovirus status with high specificity and sensitivity in both the original and validation cohorts. Because counts were too low, roughly 18 rarely observed V segments, including chromosome 9 orphons, were left out of the earlier analysis of 587 of the donors. In a later analysis, TCR association rates were found to vary across HLA loci, with the most associated TCRs seen for DRB1 alleles and the fewest for HLA-C alleles. Correlated functional status among segregating V segments might reflect linkage disequilibrium, but an unknown experimental factor could not be ruled out. An earlier analysis of around 540 of the donors showed that most TCR beta V segments appeared in productive rearrangements either about 90% or about 30% of the time, which broadly matched IMGT annotations. A later analysis associated about 17,000 TCR beta sequences with specific HLA alleles at a false discovery rate of 0.05. In a later analysis, HLA-associated TCR beta chains were found to be more clonally expanded and to have lower generation probabilities than equally common non-associated chains. A few of the identified cytomegalovirus-associated TCR beta chains were confirmed in vitro to be specific for cytomegalovirus antigens. A further reported finding was that TCR beta sequences accurately predicted the HLA-A and HLA-B alleles for most subjects in the first cohort. Presence/absence analyses assumed roughly uniform sequencing depth across donors, an assumption that may not hold.

The cohort comprised several hundred healthy bone marrow donors. Cohort members were all nominally healthy when sampled, although unrecorded immune exposures were likely present. The donor was CMV seropositive and was included in the group of 250 to 300 seropositive cohort members. Each donor provided a peripheral blood sample, and peripheral blood mononuclear cells were used for TCR beta sequencing. Genomic DNA was extracted from the blood cell samples with the Qiagen DNeasy Blood Extraction Kit. At the junction V is shortened by 0 bases and J by 1 base; bases outside the gene matches: 6. Counted from cysteine to phenylalanine, this CDR3 has 17 amino acids. Just CDR3 DNA is preserved here, 51 bases in frame from base 1. CDR1 and CDR2 are drawn from the germline V gene: SGHVS, FNYEAQ. Only one count was recorded for this clone. No cognate antigen has been identified for it. Base-call qualities are not available, and no considerably larger clone is one nucleotide away.

Library construction relied on the immunoSEQ multiplex PCR assay. The multiplex PCR relied on a mix of 60 forward primers for TCR Vbeta segments and 13 reverse primers for TCR Jbeta segments. Amplification of the CDR3 region of rearranged TCR beta genes was performed with a multiplex PCR assay on genomic DNA. The Illumina HiSeq System was used to sequence the amplified TCR beta libraries as 87-base-pair reads. In the paper's pipeline: A later analysis tallied 75 million to 95 million unique TCR beta chains across the 550 to 850 repertoires, and 10 million to 11 million of those chains were shared by two or more donors. A nearest-neighbor algorithm error-corrected the raw reads and collapsed the reads into unique sequences, merging closely related sequences to remove PCR and sequencing errors. CDR3 sequences were aligned to IMGT reference sequences to assign V, D and J gene segments. For a sequence to be retained, a match of at least six nucleotides to both a V gene segment and a J gene segment was required. Rearrangements were classified as productive when the CDR3 lacked stop codons and remained in frame with V and J, and all other rearrangements were classified as non-productive. CDR3 was defined by IMGT convention, running from the second conserved V-encoded cysteine to the conserved J-encoded phenylalanine. In an earlier analysis of some 550 of the donors, sequences lacking an unambiguous match to a single V gene segment were excluded. An earlier analysis of some 500 of the donors classified V segments as functional when productive rearrangements were above 56.7% and as segregating when the standard deviation between donors was above 5%. A statistical classification framework was built for diagnosing cytomegalovirus status from the catalog of TCR beta chain sequences. A later analysis assigned V and J genes by comparing TCR nucleotide sequences with IMGT/GENE-DB human TR gene sequences. A later analysis assigned CDR3 sequences and most-parsimonious VDJ recombination scenarios with the TCRdist pipeline. A later analysis defined each TCR beta chain by its CDR3 amino acid sequence plus V-gene family, and excluded reads lacking a unique V-gene family. To address suspected cross-contamination and a sequencing artifact, a later analysis removed approximately 600 highly shared, low-generation-probability nucleotide sequences. In a later analysis, a clonal expansion index for each public chain was calculated from normalized within-repertoire ranks of inferred template counts. In a later analysis, generation probabilities were computed with a VDJ recombination model fitted to out-of-frame rearrangements, and the resulting probabilities were checked against IGoR. In a later analysis, TCR-TCR, TCR-HLA and TCR-CMV co-occurrence was scored with hypergeometric tests, and a repertoire-size bias correction was applied to TCR pairs. False discovery rates were estimated in a later analysis by permuting HLA or CMV assignments 20 times. In a later analysis, co-occurring TCRs were grouped using DBSCAN, and TCRdist sequence similarity was added for clustering within HLA-allele-positive subsets. Repertoires with fewer than 30,000 or more than 120,000 public chains, plus five repertoires with anomalous nucleotide sharing, were excluded from co-occurrence clustering. The source is immuneACCESS, and TCRdb retained only in-frame sequences with V and J called. Part of the clones is not carried over; for the studies checked, unresolved V genes explain less than half of this, and the remainder is unexplained. That table supplies the V and J calls and clone size; D and trimming were determined from the DNA. The sample has around 62,000 clones on record, over 75% of them singletons. The ten largest clones take up roughly 5.1% of the sample.

The clonotype originates from a male donor in good health and CMV-seropositive. What was sequenced was PBMCs. The chain links TRBV7-6 with TRBJ2-5; 9 central bases correspond to TRBD2. The DNA sequence follows: TGTGCCAGCAGCTTAGCCCCCCGACTAGCGGTCCAAGAGACCCAGTACTTC. This translates into CASSLAPRLAVQETQYF.